One and the same sample provided the 30 T cell receptor beta chains below, sequenced in a study of spatial heterogeneity in lung cancer. Time point here: sample taken at primary tumor resection. Frozen PBMC, nontumor lung or tumor provided whole RNA, which was sequenced unsorted. TCRdb analysed the 5' RACE reads with MiXCR anew, one entry per CDR3 protein. The table includes roughly 12,000 distinct CDR3 sequences, roughly 13% detected once. The sample was PBMCs, taken at surgery. The receptors here all came from a female donor with early-stage non-small cell lung cancer.

This clonotype is medium-sized by share. The chain links TRBV5-5 to TRBJ1-1, with 9 bases matching TRBD1. The V segment lost 4 bases and the J segment 1 base; nucleotides outside the gene matches: 8. The CDR3 runs 16 residues. Germline V gene sequence: CDR1 SGHKS, CDR2 YYEKEE (reference sequence). In DNA, the CDR3 is TGTGCCAGCAGCCACGCCGGGACAGGGAAGAACACTGAAGCTTTCTTT. Amino acid sequence: CASSHAGTGKNTEAFF. Filled out from reference TRBV5-5 and TRBJ1-1, the complete variable domain reads DAGVTQSPTHLIKTRGQQVTLRCSPISGHKSVSWYQQVLGQGPQFIFQYYEKEERGRGNFPDRFSARQFPNYSSELNVNALLLGDSALYLCASSHAGTGKNTEAFFGQGTRLTVV.

Many counts were recorded for this clonotype. The chain combines TRBV20-1 with TRBJ1-3; unclear D gene. The germline CDR1 and CDR2 sequences are DFQATT and SNEGSKA (reference sequence). The CDR3 sequence is 15 residues long. Trimming took 0 bases from V and 1 from J, leaving 10 bases between them. The chain's CDR3 is CSAREGSGSGNTIYF. In DNA form, the CDR3 reads TGCAGTGCTAGAGAAGGGTCTGGTTCTGGAAACACCATATATTTT.

This clonotype is medium-sized by share. The rearrangement uses TRBV12-3 or TRBV12-4 and TRBJ2-2; D unresolved. This CDR3 is 13 amino acids long. V was cut by 4 bases and J by 7 bases, with 10 bases left in between. CDR3 region: CASSSLWSGELFF. The DNA for the CDR3 is TGTGCCAGCAGTTCCCTTTGGAGCGGGGAGCTGTTTTTT.

By share, this clonotype counts as medium-sized. The rearrangement uses TRBV28 and TRBJ2-1; TRBD2 matches at 9 bases. Trimming cost V 2 bases and J 7 bases; bases outside gene matches: 9. The CDR3 runs 16 residues. Germline-derived CDR1 and CDR2 are MDHEN and SYDVKM. CDR3: CASSLGGGGAVNEQFF. The CDR3 DNA reads TGTGCCAGCAGTTTAGGAGGCGGGGGGGCCGTAAATGAGCAGTTCTTC.

This clonotype was observed at least ten times. This sequence joins TRBV5-4 and TRBJ2-3; TRBD2 matches at 7 bases. The CDR3 sequence is 17 residues long. Trimming removed 2 bases from V and 6 bases from J; junction bases left unmatched: 15. The germline V gene encodes CDR1 SGHNT and CDR2 YYREEE (reference sequence). CDR3 sequence: CASSFEALAGAGDTQYF. CDR3 nucleotide sequence: TGTGCCAGCAGCTTCGAAGCCCTCGCGGGAGCTGGGGATACGCAGTATTTT.

This clonotype is labeled as medium-sized (0.01 to 0.1%). The V call is TRBV20-1, the J call TRBJ2-2; possibly TRBD1 for D (5 bases). Trimming cost V 2 bases and J 1 base, with 8 bases left between them. The V gene's germline CDR1 is DFQATT and CDR2 SNEGSKA (reference sequence). The CDR3 sequence is 14 residues long. DNA for the CDR3: TGCAGTGCTAGACCCCAGGGGAACACCGGGGAGCTGTTTTTT. Encoded protein: CSARPQGNTGELFF.

This clonotype was seen ten or more times. V gene TRBV3-1 combines with J gene TRBJ2-7, with a possible D match to TRBD1 (5 bases). V dropped 0 bases and J dropped 0 bases, with 12 bases sitting between them. CDR1 and CDR2 from the germline V gene are LGHDT and YNNKEL (reference sequence). This CDR3 is built from 16 residues. The CDR3 nucleotides read TGTGCCAGCAGCCAAGAGGGGCAGGGCTTCTCCTACGAGCAGTACTTC. It codes for CASSQEGQGFSYEQYF.

This clonotype was seen ten or more times. The rearrangement joins TRBV7-2 to TRBJ2-3, with no clear D. CDR1 SGHTA and CDR2 FQGNSA come from the germline V gene. With 4 bases removed from V and 4 bases from J, the gap between germline ends came to 12 bases. This CDR3 has 14 amino acids. The CDR3 sequence: CASSSRRGADTQYF. The CDR3 coding sequence is TGTGCCAGCAGCTCCCGGAGAGGTGCAGATACGCAGTATTTT.

This clonotype was seen many times. The chain uses TRBV7-9 and TRBJ2-5, with 9 bases aligning to TRBD1. Germline assignment: CDR1 SEHNR and CDR2 FQNEAQ (reference sequence). Losses at the gene ends were 7 bases for V and 4 bases for J; bases not matched to a gene: 10. This CDR3 contains 15 residues. The CDR3 sequence: CASNPPGQGAETQYF. The CDR3 bases are TGTGCCAGCAATCCCCCGGGACAGGGAGCAGAGACCCAGTACTTC.

Ten or more counts support this clonotype. This chain uses TRBV6-2 or TRBV6-3 with TRBJ2-1, with 9 bases fitting TRBD2. J was trimmed by 3 bases and V by 0 bases; bases with no gene match: 6. CDR1 and CDR2 (germline): MNHEY, SVGEGT. This CDR3 is built from 17 residues. CDR3 bases: TGTGCCAGCAGTTACTCACCGCCTAGCGGGGTCTACAATGAGCAGTTCTTC. It specifies CASSYSPPSGVYNEQFF.

The V and J genes are TRBV2 and TRBJ1-6, with 7 bases lining up with TRBD1. Germline trimming cut 4 bases from V and 6 bases from J; bases unmatched to any gene: 6. The CDR3 runs 15 residues. In germline, CDR1 is SNHLY, CDR2 FYNNEI. CDR3 residues: CASSVHRGTNSPLHF. In DNA, the CDR3 is TGTGCCAGCAGTGTGCACAGGGGAACTAATTCACCCCTCCACTTT.

This clonotype was observed at least ten times. The V call is TRBV14, the J call TRBJ1-3; tentatively, D is TRBD1 (6 bases). Trimming took 4 bases from V and 3 from J, leaving 13 bases between them. Germline-derived CDR1 and CDR2 are SGHDN and FVKESK. The CDR3 runs to 15 residues. CDR3 in DNA: TGTGCCAGCAGCCCAGCCACAGGGTTTGGAAACACCATATATTTT. Translating it yields CASSPATGFGNTIYF.

This clonotype appeared many times. The V call is TRBV30, the J call TRBJ1-6; D may be TRBD1 (5 bases). The CDR3 contains 13 residues. Germline V gene lookup returns CDR1 GTSNPN and CDR2 SVGIG (reference sequence). Trimming left V 4 bases short and J 11 bases short, with 15 bases between. CDR3 sequence: CAWTQGSRTPLHF. In nucleotides, the CDR3 is TGTGCCTGGACCCAGGGATCTCGGACACCCCTCCACTTT.

By share, this clonotype ranks as medium-sized. This chain joins TRBV7-3 and TRBJ2-1; D might be TRBD1 or TRBD2, each matching 5 bases. From germline, CDR1 is SGHTA and CDR2 FQGTGA. The CDR3 loop spans 13 amino acids. The V end lost 9 bases, the J end lost 0 bases, and 9 bases lay between the germline ends. The CDR3 reads CASCGTSYNEQFF. The CDR3, as DNA: TGTGCCAGTTGTGGGACCTCCTACAATGAGCAGTTCTTC.

The chain couples TRBV7-2 to TRBJ2-1, with D possibly called TRBD1 or TRBD2 (5 bases each). CDR1 SGHTA and CDR2 FQGNSA come from the germline V gene. This CDR3 is 15 amino acids long. The germline V and J ends were trimmed by 1 base and 6 bases, with 13 bases remaining between them. CDR3 in DNA: TGTGCCAGCAGCTTAGGGCCTAGCAGGGTCAATGAGCAGTTCTTC. Translated: CASSLGPSRVNEQFF. The full variable domain, with the rest looked up from reference TRBV7-2 and TRBJ2-1, is GAGVSQSPSNKVTEKGKDVELRCDPISGHTALYWYRQSLGQGLEFLIYFQGNSAPDKSGLPSDRFSAERTGGSVSTLTIQRTQQEDSAVYLCASSLGPSRVNEQFFGPGTRLTVL.

This clonotype is categorized as medium-sized (0.01 to 0.1%). The genes are TRBV19 and TRBJ2-2; D may be TRBD1 or TRBD2 (5 bases each). This CDR3 spans 14 amino acids. Germline V gives CDR1 LNHDA, CDR2 SQIVND (reference sequence). Between the trimmed V and J ends, which lost 3 bases and 5 bases, there was a span of 10 bases. Here the CDR3 DNA reads TGTGCCAGTAGTATCCTGTGGGGGACCGGGGAGCTGTTTTTT. It encodes CASSILWGTGELFF.

This clonotype showed up many times. J is TRBJ2-5 and V is TRBV4-1, with 8 bases that match TRBD2. Losses at the gene ends were 4 bases for V and 4 bases for J; bases not matched to a gene: 11. Germline CDR1 MGHRA, CDR2 YSYEKL. The CDR3 has 16 residues. The CDR3 here is CASSREWVRGGETQYF. Here the CDR3 DNA reads TGCGCCAGCAGCCGCGAGTGGGTTCGGGGGGGAGAGACCCAGTACTTC.

This clonotype is labeled as medium-sized (0.01 to 0.1%). The V call is TRBV3-1, the J call TRBJ2-5; D is ambiguous. The CDR3 contains 14 residues. V was shortened by 0 bases and J by 2 bases, with 7 bases between the two germline ends. Germline V lookup: CDR1 LGHDT, CDR2 YNNKEL (reference sequence). Written as DNA, the CDR3 is TGTGCCAGCAGCCAAGACACAGCACAAGAGACCCAGTACTTC. Residues: CASSQDTAQETQYF.

This clonotype showed up many times. The V call is TRBV6-6, the J call TRBJ1-2; 7 positions match TRBD1. In germline, CDR1 is MNHNY, CDR2 SVGAGI (reference sequence). The CDR3 has 14 amino acids. With 6 bases clipped from V and 7 bases from J, the junction kept 11 bases outside the gene matches. The CDR3 DNA is TGTGCCAGCAGCCTCGTGCAGGGGGAAGGTGGCTACACCTTC. It translates to CASSLVQGEGGYTF.

This clonotype was picked up many times. The genes are TRBV20-1 and TRBJ2-7; 10 bases map to TRBD2. Trimming removed 0 bases from V and 4 bases from J; junction bases left unmatched: 9. From germline, CDR1 is DFQATT and CDR2 SNEGSKA (reference sequence). The CDR3 sequence is 16 residues long. The CDR3 region has the DNA TGCAGTGCTAGAGATCGGCTAGCGGGGGCCCTATACGAGCAGTACTTC. Residues: CSARDRLAGALYEQYF.

This clonotype was counted at least ten times. The gene calls are TRBV29-1 and TRBJ2-3, with 8 bases matching TRBD2. The V and J ends lost 6 bases and 2 bases, in that order; junction bases with no gene match: 10. The CDR3 covers 15 residues. Per the germline V gene, CDR1 is SQVTM and CDR2 is ANQGSEA. The CDR3 coding sequence is TGCAGCGTCATGAAGATAGCGGGATCCACAGATACGCAGTATTTT. Residues: CSVMKIAGSTDTQYF.

At least ten counts were recorded for this clonotype. The rearrangement uses TRBV6-5 and TRBJ1-6; TRBD1 agrees at 8 bases. The CDR3 runs to 17 residues. V lost 4 bases to trimming and J lost 0 bases; unmatched junction nucleotides: 5. Germline loops: CDR1 MNHEY, CDR2 SVGAGI. CDR3 region: CASSLGTGGSYNSPLHF. The DNA of the CDR3 is TGTGCCAGCAGTTTGGGGACAGGTGGCTCCTATAATTCACCCCTCCACTTT.

The table lists this clonotype with many counts. This sequence joins TRBV12-3 or TRBV12-4 and TRBJ2-2; a weak D match, TRBD1 (5 bases). V lost 5 bases, J lost 3 bases, and 10 bases lay in between. The CDR3 has 14 amino acids. The CDR3 DNA sequence: TGTGCCAGCAGTCGCCAGGGTCACACCGGGGAGCTGTTTTTT. Its protein is CASSRQGHTGELFF.

This clonotype is medium-sized within its sample. The chain recombines TRBV30 with TRBJ2-5; perhaps D is TRBD1 or TRBD2 (5 bases each). The CDR3 sequence is 15 residues long. The V and J ends lost 3 bases and 7 bases respectively, with 21 bases between them. The germline V gene encodes CDR1 GTSNPN and CDR2 SVGIG (reference sequence). The CDR3 region is CAWSLTRDGRGTQYF. The DNA for the CDR3 is TGTGCCTGGAGCCTCACCCGGGACGGACGAGGGACCCAGTACTTC. Supplemented by reference TRBV30 and TRBJ2-5, the full variable domain reads SQTIHQWPATLVQPVGSPLSLECTVEGTSNPNLYWYRQAAGRGLQLLFYSVGIGQISSEVPQNLSASRPQDRQFILSSKKLLLSDSGFYLCAWSLTRDGRGTQYFGPGTRLLVL.

This clonotype occurred many times. The V call is TRBV13, the J call TRBJ1-2; D not resolved. V gave up 5 bases and J gave up 11 bases, with 18 bases separating them. The CDR3 is 13 residues long. The germline V gene encodes CDR1 PRHDT and CDR2 FYEKMQ (reference sequence). The DNA for the CDR3 is TGTGCCAGCAGCGCCCTGGATCGACTAGAGTACACCTTC. It yields the protein CASSALDRLEYTF. The entire variable domain, with the rest obtained from reference TRBV13 and TRBJ1-2, is as follows: AAGVIQSPRHLIKEKRETATLKCYPIPRHDTVYWYQQGPGQDPQFLISFYEKMQSDKGSIPDRFSAQQFSDYHSELNMSSLELGDSALYFCASSALDRLEYTFGSGTRLTVV.

In this sample, this clonotype turned up many times. The genes are TRBV5-1 and TRBJ1-2; maybe TRBD1 (5 bases). CDR1 is SGHRS, CDR2 YFSETQ, per germline. This CDR3 spans 13 amino acids. The V and J ends lost 0 bases and 5 bases respectively, with 8 bases between them. For the CDR3, the DNA is TGCGCCAGCAGCTTGGGGACAACGTATGGCTACACCTTC. It encodes CASSLGTTYGYTF.

This clonotype is medium-sized (0.01 to 0.1%) within its sample. CDR3 coding DNA: TGTGCCAGTAGTATATCGTCTAGCGGCGGGAACGAGCAGTACTTC. Translating it yields CASSISSSGGNEQYF. This chain connects TRBV19 to TRBJ2-7, with 7 bases identical to TRBD2. The CDR3 loop spans 15 amino acids. J was trimmed by 5 bases and V by 2 bases; bases with no gene match: 9. From germline, CDR1 is LNHDA and CDR2 SQIVND (reference sequence). Supplemented by reference TRBV19 and TRBJ2-7, the full variable domain reads DGGITQSPKYLFRKEGQNVTLSCEQNLNHDAMYWYRQDPGQGLRLIYYSQIVNDFQKGDIAEGYSVSREKKESFPLTVTSAQKNPTAFYLCASSISSSGGNEQYFGPGTRLTVT.

There are many counts of this clonotype. This rearrangement joins TRBV4-2 to TRBJ2-1; D is unclear. Trimming took 0 bases from V and 0 from J, leaving 18 bases between them. This CDR3 spans 19 amino acids. The germline V gene has CDR1 LGHNA and CDR2 YNFKEQ. CDR3 bases: TGTGCCAGCAGCCAAGATTTGGCACTTGCCCCCGGCTCCTACAATGAGCAGTTCTTC. This encodes CASSQDLALAPGSYNEQFF.

This clonotype ranks as medium-sized (0.01 to 0.1%). The rearrangement joins TRBV7-2 to TRBJ2-1; weak D call: TRBD1 (6 bases). V was clipped by 1 base and J by 2 bases, with 12 bases between them. This CDR3 comprises 16 residues. Germline loops: CDR1 SGHTA, CDR2 FQGNSA. The CDR3 region has the DNA TGTGCCAGCAGCTTAGGGGCATGGGGGCCCTACAATGAGCAGTTCTTC. This sequence encodes CASSLGAWGPYNEQFF. Full variable domain (remainder filled in from reference TRBV7-2 and TRBJ2-1): GAGVSQSPSNKVTEKGKDVELRCDPISGHTALYWYRQSLGQGLEFLIYFQGNSAPDKSGLPSDRFSAERTGGSVSTLTIQRTQQEDSAVYLCASSLGAWGPYNEQFFGPGTRLTVL.

In its sample, this clonotype is medium-sized (0.01 to 0.1%). This chain links TRBV6-2 or TRBV6-3 with TRBJ1-1, with D unresolved. Germline V gene lookup returns CDR1 MNHEY and CDR2 SVGEGT. This CDR3 is built from 10 residues. V lost 8 bases and J 1 base, leaving 2 bases between the germline ends. CDR3 bases: TGTGCCAGCCGGAACACTGAAGCTTTCTTT. Protein sequence: CASRNTEAFF.